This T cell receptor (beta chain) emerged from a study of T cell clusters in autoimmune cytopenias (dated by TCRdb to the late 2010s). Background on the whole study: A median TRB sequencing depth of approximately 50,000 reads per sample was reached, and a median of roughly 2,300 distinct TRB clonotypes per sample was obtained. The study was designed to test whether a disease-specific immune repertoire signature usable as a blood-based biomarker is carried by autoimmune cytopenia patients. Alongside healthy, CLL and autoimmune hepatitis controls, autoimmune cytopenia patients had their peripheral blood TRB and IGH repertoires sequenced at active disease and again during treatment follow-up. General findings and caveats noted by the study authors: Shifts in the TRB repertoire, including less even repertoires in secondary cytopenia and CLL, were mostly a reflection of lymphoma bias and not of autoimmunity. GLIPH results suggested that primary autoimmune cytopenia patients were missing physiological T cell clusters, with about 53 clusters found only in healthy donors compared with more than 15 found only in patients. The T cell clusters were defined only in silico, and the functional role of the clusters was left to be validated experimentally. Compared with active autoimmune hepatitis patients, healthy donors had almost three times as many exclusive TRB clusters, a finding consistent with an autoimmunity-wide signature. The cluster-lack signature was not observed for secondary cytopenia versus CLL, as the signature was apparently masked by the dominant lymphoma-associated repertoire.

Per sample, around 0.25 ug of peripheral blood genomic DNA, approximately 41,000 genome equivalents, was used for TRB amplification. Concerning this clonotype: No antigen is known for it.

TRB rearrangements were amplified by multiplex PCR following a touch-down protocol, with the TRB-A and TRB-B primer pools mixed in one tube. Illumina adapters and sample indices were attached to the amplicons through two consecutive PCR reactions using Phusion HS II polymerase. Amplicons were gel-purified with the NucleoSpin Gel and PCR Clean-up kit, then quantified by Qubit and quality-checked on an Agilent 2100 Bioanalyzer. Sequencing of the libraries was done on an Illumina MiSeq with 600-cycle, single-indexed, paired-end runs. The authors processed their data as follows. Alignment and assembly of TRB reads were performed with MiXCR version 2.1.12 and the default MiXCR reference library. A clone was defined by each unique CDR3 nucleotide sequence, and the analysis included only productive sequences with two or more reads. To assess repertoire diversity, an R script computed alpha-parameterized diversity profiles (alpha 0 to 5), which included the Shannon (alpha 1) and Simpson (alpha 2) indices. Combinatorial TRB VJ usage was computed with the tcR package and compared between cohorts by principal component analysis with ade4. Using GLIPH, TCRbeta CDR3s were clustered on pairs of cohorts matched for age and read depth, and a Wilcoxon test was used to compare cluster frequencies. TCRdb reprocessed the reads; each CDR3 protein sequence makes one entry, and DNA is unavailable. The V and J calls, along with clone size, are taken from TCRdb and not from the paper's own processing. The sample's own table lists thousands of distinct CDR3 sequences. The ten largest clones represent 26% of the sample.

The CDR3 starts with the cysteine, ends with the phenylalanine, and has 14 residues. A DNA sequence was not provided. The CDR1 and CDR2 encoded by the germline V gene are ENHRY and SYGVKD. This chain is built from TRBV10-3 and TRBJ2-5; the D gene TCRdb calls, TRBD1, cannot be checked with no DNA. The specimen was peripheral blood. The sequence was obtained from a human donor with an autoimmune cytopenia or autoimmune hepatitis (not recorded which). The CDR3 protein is CAISPKDMPGTQYF.